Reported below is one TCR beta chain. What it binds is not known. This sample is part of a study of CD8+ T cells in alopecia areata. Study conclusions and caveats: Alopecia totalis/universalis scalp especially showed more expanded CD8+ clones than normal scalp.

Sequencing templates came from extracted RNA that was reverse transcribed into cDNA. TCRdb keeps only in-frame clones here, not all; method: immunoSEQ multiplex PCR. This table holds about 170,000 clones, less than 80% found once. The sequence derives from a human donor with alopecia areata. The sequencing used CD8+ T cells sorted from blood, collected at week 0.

The CDR3 loop reads CASSPSGSGVISDTQYF. CDR3 nucleotide sequence: TGTGCCAGCAGCCCTAGTGGTAGCGGGGTGATCTCAGATACGCAGTATTTT. The rearrangement uses TRBV7-7 and TRBJ2-3, with 8 bases lining up with TRBD2. V dropped 5 bases and J dropped 4; count of bases not matched to a gene: 14. This CDR3 is 17 amino acids long. In germline, CDR1 is SSHAT, CDR2 FNYEAQ (reference sequence).